Following are 29 T cell receptor beta chains from one sample sequenced in a study of STAT5B mutations in CD4+ large granular lymphocyte leukemia (dated by TCRdb to between 2021 and 2023). The library relied on the immunoSEQ multiplex PCR assay. TCRdb provides this immuneACCESS table in a form limited to in-frame rearrangements. Some clones are lacking; in checked studies, under half of them reflect an unresolved V gene, and why the rest are absent is not known. In all, the sample holds about 21,000 clones, and around 75% of those were seen once. The ten largest clones represent less than 5% of the sample. Sequencing used CD4+ T cells from blood buffy coats. The receptors derive from a human donor in good health.

The V call is TRBV6-1, the J call TRBJ1-2, with a weak D call TRBD1 (6 bases). The CDR3 runs 14 residues. V was clipped by 7 bases and J by 4 bases, with 16 bases between them. Germline V gene sequence: CDR1 MNHNS, CDR2 SASEGT. The CDR3, as DNA: TGTGCCAGCATTAGGACGGCAGGGGTCTATGGCTACACCTTC. Translation: CASIRTAGVYGYTF.

CDR3 residues: CASSLGRSYRDTTYEQYF. The CDR3 nucleotides are TGCGCCAGCAGCTTGGGGAGATCATACCGGGACACCACCTACGAGCAGTACTTC. J is TRBJ2-5 and V is TRBV5-1; possibly TRBD1 for D (6 bases). The J call may be wrong; the DNA end is better matched by TRBJ2-7. Per the germline V gene, CDR1 is SGHRS and CDR2 is YFSETQ. This CDR3 has 18 amino acids.

The chain uses TRBV6-6 and TRBJ2-7; D might be TRBD2 (6 bases). The CDR3 covers 13 residues. Germline V gives CDR1 MNHNY, CDR2 SVGAGI (reference sequence). For the CDR3, the DNA is TGTGCGGTAGCGGTCCCAAGCTCCTACGAGCAGTACTTC. This encodes CAVAVPSSYEQYF.

This clone has a single count. The chain carries TRBV29-1 and TRBJ2-7; 8 bases match TRBD2. The CDR3 has 13 residues. Unmatched junction bases numbered 7, after V lost 4 bases and J lost 5 bases. Germline lookup yields CDR1 SQVTM and CDR2 ANQGSEA. The CDR3 bases are TGCAGCGTTGCAGCGGGAGTAGGCAACGAGCAGTACTTC. This gives the protein CSVAAGVGNEQYF.

This clone has just a few counts. V is TRBV28 and J is TRBJ2-1, with 12 bases aligning to TRBD2. Germline values: CDR1 MDHEN, CDR2 SYDVKM. This CDR3 has 17 residues. With V trimmed by 2 bases and J by 5 bases, 7 bases remained unmatched. The CDR3 loop reads CASSLRKASGRDNEQFF. CDR3 nucleotides: TGTGCCAGCAGTTTACGGAAGGCTAGCGGGAGGGACAATGAGCAGTTCTTC.

The chain uses TRBV11-2 and TRBJ2-5, with TRBD1 matching over 8 bases. The germline CDR1 and CDR2 sequences are SGHAT and FQNNGV. With 5 bases clipped from V and 11 bases from J, the junction kept 13 bases outside the gene matches. This CDR3 region has 14 residues. The CDR3 DNA reads as TGTGCCAGCAGCACTCAGGGGGCCCAGGGAGAGCAGTACTTC. Translation: CASSTQGAQGEQYF.

This clone appeared a few times. The chain joins TRBV27 to TRBJ1-2; no reliable D call. Germline assignment: CDR1 MNHEY and CDR2 SMNVEV (reference sequence). Trimming left V 4 bases short and J 4 bases short, with 22 bases between. The CDR3 runs 17 residues. The CDR3 protein is CASSYDLGSLALYGYTF. CDR3 nucleotides: TGTGCCAGCAGTTATGATTTAGGGTCGCTTGCCCTCTATGGCTACACCTTC.

This clone appeared a few times. The V gene is TRBV6-6, the J gene TRBJ2-7; D uncertain. The CDR3 is made up of 14 amino acids. Germline V lookup: CDR1 MNHNY, CDR2 SVGAGI (reference sequence). Trimming pared 0 bases from V and 4 bases from J, leaving 10 bases between. The CDR3 loop is CASSYSTRTYEQYF. CDR3 nucleotides: TGTGCCAGCAGTTACTCCACCCGGACGTACGAGCAGTACTTC.

The CDR3 loop reads CASSYHTRQGQSYEQYF. The CDR3 nucleotides read TGTGCCAGCAGTTACCATACCAGACAGGGGCAAAGCTACGAGCAGTACTTC. The chain uses TRBV5-6 and TRBJ2-7; the match to TRBD1 covers 8 bases. V lost 5 bases, J lost 3 bases, and 16 bases stayed unmatched. There are 17 residues in the CDR3. Germline V gives CDR1 SGHDT, CDR2 YYEEEE.

The chain is built from TRBV9 and TRBJ1-1; 7 bases align to TRBD1. Losses at the gene ends were 7 bases for V and 8 bases for J; bases not matched to a gene: 5. CDR3 length: 11 amino acids. CDR1 SGDLS and CDR2 YYNGEE come from the germline V gene. The CDR3 DNA reads TGTGCCAGCGGAAGGGACAGAGAAGCTTTCTTT. Amino acid sequence: CASGRDREAFF.

This sequence joins TRBV6-1 and TRBJ2-7; the match to TRBD1 covers 7 bases. This CDR3 has 15 amino acids. V gave up 3 bases and J gave up 2 bases; unmatched junction bases: 7. CDR1 and CDR2 from the germline V gene are MNHNS and SASEGT. The CDR3 protein is CASSDRDRNTYEQYF. CDR3 in DNA: TGTGCCAGCAGTGACCGGGACAGAAATACCTACGAGCAGTACTTC.

The rearrangement joins TRBV7-2 to TRBJ2-1, with 8 bases fitting TRBD2. CDR1 and CDR2 (germline): SGHTA, FQGNSA. The CDR3 consists of 13 residues. With 3 bases clipped from V and 15 bases from J, the junction kept 10 bases outside the gene matches. CDR3 sequence (DNA): TGTGCCAGCAGCTTGTTGGGGGCGGGAGGTTGGTTCTTC. As protein: CASSLLGAGGWFF.

This sequence joins TRBV6-1 and TRBJ2-5; 7 positions match TRBD2. CDR1 is MNHNS and CDR2 is SASEGT in the germline V gene. With V trimmed by 5 bases and J by 5 bases, 11 bases remained unmatched. This CDR3 contains 15 residues. For the CDR3, the DNA is TGTGCCAGCAGTAAAGGGACTACTGAGGGGGAGACCCAGTACTTC. Translated, it gives CASSKGTTEGETQYF.

In its sample, this clone was seen once. CDR3 sequence reads: CSALGQGAGSKNIQYF. The CDR3 DNA follows: TGCAGCGCCTTGGGACAGGGGGCCGGGTCCAAAAACATTCAGTACTTC. This chain connects TRBV29-1 to TRBJ2-4; 12 bases map to TRBD1. This CDR3 has 16 residues. V lost 7 bases, J lost 2 bases, and 9 bases stayed unmatched. CDR1 SQVTM and CDR2 ANQGSEA come from the germline V gene.

The genes are TRBV5-5 and TRBJ2-3, with 14 nucleotides matching TRBD2. The V segment lost 4 bases and the J segment 0 bases; nucleotides outside the gene matches: 10. CDR1 is SGHKS and CDR2 is YYEKEE in the germline V gene (reference sequence). This CDR3 contains 19 residues. The CDR3 sequence: CASSTLGTSGGPSTDTQYF. As DNA, the CDR3 is TGTGCCAGCAGCACCTTAGGGACTAGCGGGGGCCCAAGCACAGATACGCAGTATTTT.

This clone came up a few times. The CDR3 coding sequence is TGTGCCAGCGGACAGCTCTATGGCTACACCTTC. It yields the protein CASGQLYGYTF. The chain is built from TRBV28 and TRBJ1-2; tentative D call: TRBD1 (6 bases). V was cut by 8 bases and J by 4 bases, with 8 bases left in between. The CDR3 covers 11 residues. Germline loops: CDR1 MDHEN, CDR2 SYDVKM.

This sequence joins TRBV28 and TRBJ1-3; D gene unclear. Germline V gene data show CDR1 as MDHEN and CDR2 as SYDVKM. V lost 6 bases and J 0 bases, leaving 15 bases between the germline ends. The CDR3 spans 16 residues. The CDR3 coding sequence is TGTGCCAGCAGCATACCGTATCGACACTCTGGAAACACCATATATTTT. Amino acids: CASSIPYRHSGNTIYF.

V and J are TRBV6-5 and TRBJ2-7; D not certain. The germline gives CDR1 MNHEY, CDR2 SVGAGI. The V end was cut by 8 bases, the J end by 8 bases, with 13 bases between. The CDR3 totals 11 residues. The chain's CDR3 is CASGHFGQQYF. In DNA form, the CDR3 reads TGTGCCAGCGGTCACTTCGGTCAGCAGTACTTC.

This rearrangement joins TRBV11-3 to TRBJ2-5; D gene ambiguous. Trimming took 1 base from V and 1 from J, leaving 16 bases between them. Germline CDR1 and CDR2: SGHNT and YENEEA. The CDR3 spans 17 residues. The CDR3 sequence is CASSLVPPGVGQETQYF. The DNA for the CDR3 is TGTGCCAGCAGCTTAGTGCCCCCCGGCGTTGGCCAAGAGACCCAGTACTTC.

The sample holds one count of this clone. The gene calls are TRBV5-1 and TRBJ2-1; tentatively, D is TRBD2 (6 bases). The CDR3 covers 16 residues. CDR1 and CDR2 from the germline V gene are SGHRS and YFSETQ. Trimming cost V 1 base and J 4 bases, with 15 bases left between them. CDR3 nucleotide sequence: TGCGCCAGCAGCTTGACCGGGACTGAGGGTTACAATGAGCAGTTCTTC. It translates to CASSLTGTEGYNEQFF.

This chain uses TRBV28 with TRBJ1-1; tentatively, D is TRBD1 (6 bases). Looked up from germline, CDR1 is MDHEN and CDR2 is SYDVKM. The ends were cut back, 6 bases at V and 1 base at J, with 12 bases in the middle. The CDR3 totals 14 residues. The CDR3 DNA is TGTGCCAGCAGGCCTCCGGGACAGAACACTGAAGCTTTCTTT. It encodes CASRPPGQNTEAFF.

This clone was observed once. This chain links TRBV5-1 with TRBJ2-1; 7 positions match TRBD1. V lost 0 bases and J lost 4; bases outside the gene matches: 7. Germline V gene lookup returns CDR1 SGHRS and CDR2 YFSETQ. CDR3 length equals 16 residues. The chain's CDR3 is CASSLAGDSVYNEQFF. CDR3 coding DNA: TGCGCCAGCAGCTTGGCCGGGGACAGTGTTTACAATGAGCAGTTCTTC.

This clone was observed a few times. The chain couples TRBV10-3 to TRBJ1-1; 12 bases map to TRBD1. The CDR3 contains 15 residues. Trimming cost V 2 bases and J 4 bases; bases outside gene matches: 2. Germline V gene data show CDR1 as ENHRY and CDR2 as SYGVKD. The CDR3 region is CAISERGQGATEAFF. Here the CDR3 DNA reads TGTGCCATCAGTGAGAGGGGACAGGGGGCCACTGAAGCTTTCTTT.

The genes are TRBV30 and TRBJ1-3, with D uncertain. The CDR3 loop spans 15 amino acids. The germline V gene encodes CDR1 GTSNPN and CDR2 SVGIG (reference sequence). Trimming left V 3 bases short and J 0 bases short, with 12 bases between. CDR3 sequence: CAWSPPGSSGNTIYF. DNA of the CDR3: TGTGCCTGGAGCCCCCCGGGCAGCTCTGGAAACACCATATATTTT.

There are a few counts of this clone. The chain uses TRBV27 and TRBJ2-7; possibly TRBD2 for D (7 bases). Germline lookup yields CDR1 MNHEY and CDR2 SMNVEV (reference sequence). The V and J ends lost 8 bases and 4 bases respectively, with 24 bases between them. The CDR3 runs to 16 residues. CDR3 in DNA: TGTGCCAGCCTCCCCTTTGGGCGGGAGAGGGGGTACGAGCAGTACTTC. It translates to CASLPFGRERGYEQYF.

This clone has just a few counts. The chain has TRBV30 and TRBJ1-5; D is possibly TRBD1 (5 bases). Trimming took 4 bases from V and 7 from J, leaving 20 bases between them. The CDR3 is 15 residues long. Germline loops: CDR1 GTSNPN, CDR2 SVGIG (reference sequence). The CDR3 nucleotides are TGTGCCTGGAATGTACGGGGGGAGTTCGGACAGCCCCAGCATTTT. It codes for CAWNVRGEFGQPQHF.

This clone was recorded a few times. The CDR3 spells CASTGDTGQGETQYF. CDR3 DNA: TGTGCCAGCACCGGTGATACAGGCCAAGGAGAGACCCAGTACTTC. The chain carries TRBV5-6 and TRBJ2-5; maybe TRBD1 (5 bases). The ends were cut back, 6 bases at V and 4 bases at J, with 19 bases in the middle. Germline V gene lookup returns CDR1 SGHDT and CDR2 YYEEEE. The CDR3 loop spans 15 amino acids. The variable domain in full, completed from reference TRBV5-6 and TRBJ2-5, reads DAGVTQSPTHLIKTRGQQVTLRCSPKSGHDTVSWYQQALGQGPQFIFQYYEEEERQRGNFPDRFSGHQFPNYSSELNVNALLLGDSALYLCASTGDTGQGETQYFGPGTRLLVL.

The chain recombines TRBV5-1 with TRBJ2-1; D is perhaps TRBD2 (5 bases). Trimming took 2 bases from V and 0 from J, leaving 9 bases between them. Germline V gene sequence: CDR1 SGHRS, CDR2 YFSETQ. The CDR3 covers 15 residues. DNA for the CDR3: TGCGCCAGCAGCTTCAGCGGCGGCTCCTACAATGAGCAGTTCTTC. Translation: CASSFSGGSYNEQFF.

This clone was seen more than once but under ten times. CDR3: CASSGQGQYEQYF. The CDR3 bases are TGTGCCAGCAGTGGACAGGGACAATACGAGCAGTACTTC. This chain links TRBV9 with TRBJ2-7; TRBD1 agrees at 8 bases. J was trimmed by 4 bases and V by 5 bases; bases with no gene match: 5. The CDR3 loop spans 13 amino acids. Per the germline V gene, CDR1 is SGDLS and CDR2 is YYNGEE.